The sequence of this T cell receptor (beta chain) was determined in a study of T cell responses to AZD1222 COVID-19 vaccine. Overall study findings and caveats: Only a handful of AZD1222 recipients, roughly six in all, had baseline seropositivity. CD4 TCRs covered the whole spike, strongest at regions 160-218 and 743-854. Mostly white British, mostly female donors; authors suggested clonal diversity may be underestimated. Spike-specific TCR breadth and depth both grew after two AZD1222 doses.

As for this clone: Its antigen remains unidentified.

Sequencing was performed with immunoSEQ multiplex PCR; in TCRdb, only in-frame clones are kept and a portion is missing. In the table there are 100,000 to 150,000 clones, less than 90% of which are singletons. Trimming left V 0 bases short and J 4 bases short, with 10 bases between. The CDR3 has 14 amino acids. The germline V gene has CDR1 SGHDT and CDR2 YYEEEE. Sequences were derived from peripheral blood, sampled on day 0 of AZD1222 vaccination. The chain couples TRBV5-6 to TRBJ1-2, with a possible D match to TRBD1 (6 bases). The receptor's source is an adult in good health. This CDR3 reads CASSLGDMGYGYTF. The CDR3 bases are TGTGCCAGCAGCTTGGGGGACATGGGCTATGGCTACACCTTC.